The 31 T cell receptor beta chains given below trace back to one sample, sequenced in a study of cytomegalovirus exposure and HLA in healthy donors. The primer mix had 60 Vbeta and 13 Jbeta primers. The data were produced by immunoSEQ multiplex PCR, yet TCRdb's version contains in-frame clones alone and is incomplete. The repertoire has some 130,000 clones, 83% of them found once; the top ten carry 1.2%. Specimen: PBMCs. These receptors all stem from a girl aged 2 to 9 in good health and CMV-seronegative.

J is TRBJ1-5 and V is TRBV30, with D perhaps TRBD1 (6 bases). The CDR3 spans 14 residues. Germline V CDR1 and CDR2: GTSNPN, SVGIG (reference sequence). V was pared by 3 bases and J by 6 bases, with 15 bases between. The CDR3 bases are TGTGCCTGGAGCCGAACAGGGTATGGTCAGCCCCAGCATTTT. Translation gives CAWSRTGYGQPQHF.

This clone occurred once. The V and J genes are TRBV29-1 and TRBJ1-1; 7 bases align to TRBD1. The CDR3 runs 14 residues. The ends lost 5 bases at V and 2 bases at J; junction bases unmatched: 8. Per the germline V gene, CDR1 is SQVTM and CDR2 is ANQGSEA. The CDR3 region has the DNA TGCAGCGTTTCCCCGACAGGGACAAACACTGAAGCTTTCTTT. It specifies CSVSPTGTNTEAFF.

V gene TRBV9 combines with J gene TRBJ1-1; D gene uncertain. Germline V lookup: CDR1 SGDLS, CDR2 YYNGEE. The germline V and J ends were trimmed by 2 bases and 4 bases, with 12 bases remaining between them. The CDR3 runs to 14 residues. The CDR3 is CASSVSHSGTEAFF. DNA for the CDR3: TGTGCCAGCAGCGTTAGCCACTCGGGCACTGAAGCTTTCTTT.

The sample holds a few counts of this clone. The chain joins TRBV7-2 to TRBJ2-2; TRBD1 might be the D (5 bases). From germline, CDR1 is SGHTA and CDR2 FQGNSA. The CDR3 length is 15 residues. Trimming stripped 2 bases from V and 7 bases from J, with 14 bases between. The CDR3 DNA follows: TGTGCCAGCAGCTTAACATACATCCAGGGCGGGGAGCTGTTTTTT. Residues: CASSLTYIQGGELFF.

Here the CDR3 DNA reads TGCAGTGGGCCGGGACAGAAATTTCGAACCTTC. Protein sequence: CSGPGQKFRTF. The chain combines TRBV20-1 with TRBJ1-2; 7 nucleotides match TRBD1. Germline CDR1 is DFQATT and CDR2 is SNEGSKA (reference sequence). Germline trimming cut 7 bases from V and 14 bases from J; bases unmatched to any gene: 13. The CDR3 consists of 11 residues.

The chain is built from TRBV6-5 and TRBJ1-2; unclear D gene. V lost 6 bases, J lost 7 bases, and 15 bases lay in between. The CDR3 length is 13 residues. The V gene's germline CDR1 is MNHEY and CDR2 SVGAGI. CDR3 sequence: CASRNTGGLGYTF. In DNA form, the CDR3 reads TGTGCCAGCAGAAACACGGGAGGGCTTGGCTACACCTTC.

The J gene is TRBJ1-2, the V gene TRBV5-6; TRBD1 might be the D (6 bases). The CDR3 consists of 14 residues. The V gene's germline CDR1 is SGHDT and CDR2 YYEEEE. Trimming cost V 3 bases and J 4 bases, with 13 bases left between them. In nucleotides, the CDR3 is TGTGCCAGCAGCTCAGACAGGATCGGCTATGGCTACACCTTC. Translated: CASSSDRIGYGYTF. The full variable domain, with the rest looked up from reference TRBV5-6 and TRBJ1-2, is DAGVTQSPTHLIKTRGQQVTLRCSPKSGHDTVSWYQQALGQGPQFIFQYYEEEERQRGNFPDRFSGHQFPNYSSELNVNALLLGDSALYLCASSSDRIGYGYTFGSGTRLTVV.

J is TRBJ2-5 and V is TRBV5-1, with D possibly matching TRBD1 (6 bases). Germline CDR1 and CDR2: SGHRS and YFSETQ. With 4 bases removed from V and 5 bases from J, the gap between germline ends came to 15 bases. The CDR3 extends over 14 amino acids. The CDR3 is CASSIQGPGETQYF. The CDR3 DNA reads as TGCGCCAGCAGCATACAGGGACCGGGGGAGACCCAGTACTTC.

The J gene is TRBJ2-1, the V gene TRBV7-7; TRBD1 agrees at 8 bases. Trimming removed 5 bases from V and 4 bases from J; junction bases left unmatched: 7. The CDR3 contains 15 residues. Per the germline V gene, CDR1 is SSHAT and CDR2 is FNYEAQ (reference sequence). Here the CDR3 DNA reads TGTGCCAGCAGCGATCAGGGGGCAGCGTACAATGAGCAGTTCTTC. Protein: CASSDQGAAYNEQFF.

The CDR3 here is CASSMGGAVQPQHF. The CDR3 DNA sequence: TGTGCCAGTAGTATGGGAGGGGCGGTTCAGCCCCAGCATTTT. V usage is TRBV19 and J usage is TRBJ1-5, with D possibly being TRBD1 (5 bases). Germline lookup yields CDR1 LNHDA and CDR2 SQIVND (reference sequence). V dropped 3 bases and J dropped 6 bases, with 12 bases sitting between them. The CDR3 runs to 14 residues.

J is TRBJ1-4 and V is TRBV4-1; 8 nucleotides match TRBD1. The CDR3 is made up of 14 amino acids. The germline CDR1 and CDR2 sequences are MGHRA and YSYEKL. J was trimmed by 8 bases and V by 6 bases; bases with no gene match: 8. For the CDR3, the DNA is TGCGCCAGCAGACCACAGGGGGTAGAGGAAAAACTGTTTTTT. It translates to CASRPQGVEEKLFF.

This chain links TRBV29-1 with TRBJ2-5; 9 positions agree with TRBD1. CDR3 size: 15 residues. Trimming took 2 bases from V and 5 from J; bases not matched to a gene: 9. Per the germline V gene, CDR1 is SQVTM and CDR2 is ANQGSEA. The CDR3, as DNA: TGCAGCGTTGAAAGGCGGACAGGGGCGAATGAGACCCAGTACTTC. Its protein product is CSVERRTGANETQYF.

This chain joins TRBV2 and TRBJ2-3, with TRBD2 matching over 12 bases. CDR1 and CDR2 from the germline V gene are SNHLY and FYNNEI. This CDR3 is 16 amino acids long. V was clipped by 5 bases and J by 2 bases; unmatched bases: 5. The CDR3 bases are TGTGCCAGCAGTCACCGGACTAGCGGGGTCACAGATACGCAGTATTTT. It specifies CASSHRTSGVTDTQYF.

The chain employs TRBV6-5 and TRBJ1-6; D uncertain. Trimming stripped 0 bases from V and 7 bases from J, with 4 bases between. There are 13 residues in the CDR3. Germline CDR1 is MNHEY and CDR2 is SVGAGI. CDR3 amino acids: CASSYSRNSPLHF. In DNA, the CDR3 is TGTGCCAGCAGTTACTCGCGAAATTCACCCCTCCACTTT.

This clone came up a few times. The V call is TRBV27, the J call TRBJ1-2; no firm D call. Germline CDR1 is MNHEY and CDR2 is SMNVEV (reference sequence). The CDR3 contains 13 residues. Deletions cut 2 bases from V and 6 bases from J, with 10 bases between. This chain's CDR3 is CASSLGGFDGYTF. CDR3 coding DNA: TGTGCCAGCAGTTTAGGAGGGTTCGATGGCTACACCTTC.

Here the CDR3 DNA reads TGTGCCACAACGACAGGGGCCTACGAGCAGTACTTC. Encoded protein: CATTTGAYEQYF. The rearrangement uses TRBV25-1 and TRBJ2-7; 8 bases are a match to TRBD1. The J segment lost 2 bases and the V segment lost 10 bases, leaving 4 bases of the junction unmatched. The CDR3 spans 12 residues. The germline V gene has CDR1 MGHDK and CDR2 SYGVNS.

The chain combines TRBV9 with TRBJ2-3; possibly TRBD2 for D (5 bases). The CDR3 spans 14 residues. Germline V gene data show CDR1 as SGDLS and CDR2 as YYNGEE. Trimming took 0 bases from V and 6 from J, leaving 11 bases between them. CDR3 nucleotides: TGTGCCAGCAGCGTAGACCTCGGGAAGGATACGCAGTATTTT. As protein: CASSVDLGKDTQYF.

The J gene is TRBJ2-5, the V gene TRBV12-5, with 8 bases lining up with TRBD1. The CDR3 spans 14 residues. CDR1 and CDR2 from the germline V gene are LGHNT and FRNRAP. The V gene end was trimmed by 6 bases and the J gene end by 3 bases; junction bases not matched to a gene: 6. The chain's CDR3 is CASGSGTGKETQYF. The CDR3 coding sequence is TGTGCTAGTGGCTCCGGGACAGGCAAAGAGACCCAGTACTTC.

This clone was seen once. This chain joins TRBV30 and TRBJ1-2; tentatively, D is TRBD1 (6 bases). Trimming removed 5 bases from V and 8 bases from J, with 18 bases in between. In germline, CDR1 is GTSNPN, CDR2 SVGIG (reference sequence). There are 13 residues in the CDR3. The DNA of the CDR3 is TGTGCCTGGGCTGGGAGCCCTAGGGGGGGCTACACCTTC. This gives the protein CAWAGSPRGGYTF.

The chain recombines TRBV25-1 with TRBJ2-1, with 10 positions matching TRBD2. Germline V CDR1 and CDR2: MGHDK, SYGVNS. The V gene end was trimmed by 2 bases and the J gene end by 3 bases; junction bases not matched to a gene: 1. The CDR3 runs to 15 residues. Here the CDR3 DNA reads TGTGCCAGCAGTGAACGGACTAGCGGCTACAATGAGCAGTTCTTC. Its translation: CASSERTSGYNEQFF.

The rearrangement uses TRBV25-1 and TRBJ1-1; 9 bases match TRBD1. Trimming removed 6 bases from V and 1 base from J; junction bases left unmatched: 6. This CDR3 has 15 amino acids. Germline V gives CDR1 MGHDK, CDR2 SYGVNS. The CDR3 protein is CASSGRTGANTEAFF. CDR3 sequence (DNA): TGTGCCAGCAGCGGTCGGACAGGGGCGAACACTGAAGCTTTCTTT.

CDR3 sequence reads: CASSHRDLNTGELFF. CDR3 sequence (DNA): TGTGCCAGCTCACACCGGGACTTGAACACCGGGGAGCTGTTTTTT. The chain links TRBV18 to TRBJ2-2; TRBD2 might be the D (6 bases). Trimming cost V 4 bases and J 1 base, with 10 bases left between them. CDR1 is KGHSH and CDR2 is LQKENI in the germline V gene. The length of the CDR3 is 15 residues. The variable domain in full, completed from reference TRBV18 and TRBJ2-2, reads NAGVMQNPRHLVRRRGQEARLRCSPMKGHSHVYWYRQLPEEGLKFMVYLQKENIIDESGMPKERFSAEFPKEGPSILRIQQVVRGDSAAYFCASSHRDLNTGELFFGEGSRLTVL.

V usage is TRBV14 and J usage is TRBJ2-7; 7 nucleotides agree with TRBD2. CDR1 is SGHDN, CDR2 FVKESK, per germline. CDR3 length: 16 amino acids. V shed 0 bases and J 3 bases; nucleotides not matched to a gene: 8. CDR3 sequence reads: CASSQDWGTSVYEQYF. The CDR3 DNA reads TGTGCCAGCAGCCAAGATTGGGGTACTAGCGTCTACGAGCAGTACTTC.

The V gene is TRBV7-8, the J gene TRBJ2-3; D perhaps matches TRBD2 (6 bases). CDR1 SGHVS and CDR2 FQNEAQ come from the germline V gene. CDR3 size: 13 residues. The V and J ends lost 1 base and 6 bases respectively, with 8 bases between them. Written as DNA, the CDR3 is TGTGCCAGCAGCTTAGGGCGGGGTGATACGCAGTATTTT. Its translation is CASSLGRGDTQYF. Complete variable domain (other parts from reference TRBV7-8 and TRBJ2-3): GAGVSQSPRYKVAKRGQDVALRCDPISGHVSLFWYQQALGQGPEFLTYFQNEAQLDKSGLPSDRFFAERPEGSVSTLKIQRTQQEDSAVYLCASSLGRGDTQYFGPGTRLTVL.

The rearrangement uses TRBV27 and TRBJ2-3, with 11 nucleotides matching TRBD2. The V gene end was trimmed by 10 bases and the J gene end by 2 bases; junction bases not matched to a gene: 8. CDR1 MNHEY and CDR2 SMNVEV come from the germline V gene (reference sequence). The CDR3 length is 15 residues. The CDR3 nucleotides read TGTGCCATCCGACCGGGACTAGCGGCCACAGATACGCAGTATTTT. Its translation is CAIRPGLAATDTQYF.

The CDR3 DNA reads as TGTGCCAGCACAATAGCGGCGAGCTCCTACAATGAGCAGTTCTTC. This sequence encodes CASTIAASSYNEQFF. This chain links TRBV7-8 with TRBJ2-1, with D possibly matching TRBD2 (6 bases). The CDR3 spans 15 residues. Germline CDR1 and CDR2: SGHVS and FQNEAQ. Trimming stripped 7 bases from V and 0 bases from J, with 13 bases between. Combining the CDR3 with reference TRBV7-8 and TRBJ2-1 gives the whole variable domain GAGVSQSPRYKVAKRGQDVALRCDPISGHVSLFWYQQALGQGPEFLTYFQNEAQLDKSGLPSDRFFAERPEGSVSTLKIQRTQQEDSAVYLCASTIAASSYNEQFFGPGTRLTVL.

The chain employs TRBV25-1 and TRBJ2-5; D is possibly TRBD1 (5 bases). Gene TRBJ2-7 matches the end of the DNA better, so the J call may be wrong. Germline CDR1 is MGHDK and CDR2 is SYGVNS. The CDR3 contains 15 residues. The CDR3 DNA sequence: TGTGCCAGCAGTGAAGGGGCAGCCAACTCCTACGAGCAGTACTTC. Translating it yields CASSEGAANSYEQYF.

A single count supports this clone. As DNA, the CDR3 is TGTGCCATCAGTGCTAGCGGGAGCACAGATACGCAGTATTTT. It codes for CAISASGSTDTQYF. This sequence joins TRBV10-3 and TRBJ2-3; the match to TRBD2 covers 8 bases. CDR1 ENHRY and CDR2 SYGVKD come from the germline V gene. After removal of 4 bases from V and 0 bases from J, the junction contained 0 bases not matched to a gene. This CDR3 is built from 14 residues.

CDR3 DNA sequence: TGCGCCAGCAGCCAAGATGCGGCGGGCAGCAAATATAATTCACCCCTCCACTTT. Translation: CASSQDAAGSKYNSPLHF. The chain carries TRBV4-3 and TRBJ1-6, with D unclear. Germline assignment: CDR1 LGHNA and CDR2 YSLEER. The CDR3 is 18 amino acids. V dropped 0 bases and J dropped 4 bases, with 16 bases sitting between them.

The DNA for the CDR3 is TGTGCCAGCCGGGGACAGGTAGTCGGTCAGCCCCAGCATTTT. The encoded protein is CASRGQVVGQPQHF. The chain links TRBV28 to TRBJ1-5, with TRBD1 identical over 8 bases. Germline V gives CDR1 MDHEN, CDR2 SYDVKM. The CDR3 runs 14 residues. J gave up 6 bases and V 8 bases, and 9 bases lay outside the gene matches.

The chain carries TRBV4-2 and TRBJ2-7; maybe TRBD2 (5 bases). The CDR3 length is 16 residues. Germline V gene sequence: CDR1 LGHNA, CDR2 YNFKEQ. V was shortened by 2 bases and J by 6 bases, with 20 bases between the two germline ends. The CDR3 is CASSQQTTPIGGEQYF. The CDR3 DNA sequence: TGTGCCAGCAGCCAACAGACAACGCCTATAGGAGGCGAGCAGTACTTC.